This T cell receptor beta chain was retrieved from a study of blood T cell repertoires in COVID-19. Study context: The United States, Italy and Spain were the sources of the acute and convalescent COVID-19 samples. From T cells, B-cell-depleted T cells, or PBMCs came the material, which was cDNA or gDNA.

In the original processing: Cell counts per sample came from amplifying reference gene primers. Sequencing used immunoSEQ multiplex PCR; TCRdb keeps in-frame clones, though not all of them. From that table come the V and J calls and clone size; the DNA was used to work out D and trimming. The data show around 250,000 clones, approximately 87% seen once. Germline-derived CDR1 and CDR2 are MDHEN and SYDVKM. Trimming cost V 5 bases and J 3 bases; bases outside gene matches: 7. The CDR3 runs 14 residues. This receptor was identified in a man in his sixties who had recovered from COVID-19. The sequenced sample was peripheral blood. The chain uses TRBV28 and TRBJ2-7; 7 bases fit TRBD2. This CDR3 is CASSPTWGGYEQYF. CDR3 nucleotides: TGTGCCAGCAGTCCGACCTGGGGGGGCTACGAGCAGTACTTC.